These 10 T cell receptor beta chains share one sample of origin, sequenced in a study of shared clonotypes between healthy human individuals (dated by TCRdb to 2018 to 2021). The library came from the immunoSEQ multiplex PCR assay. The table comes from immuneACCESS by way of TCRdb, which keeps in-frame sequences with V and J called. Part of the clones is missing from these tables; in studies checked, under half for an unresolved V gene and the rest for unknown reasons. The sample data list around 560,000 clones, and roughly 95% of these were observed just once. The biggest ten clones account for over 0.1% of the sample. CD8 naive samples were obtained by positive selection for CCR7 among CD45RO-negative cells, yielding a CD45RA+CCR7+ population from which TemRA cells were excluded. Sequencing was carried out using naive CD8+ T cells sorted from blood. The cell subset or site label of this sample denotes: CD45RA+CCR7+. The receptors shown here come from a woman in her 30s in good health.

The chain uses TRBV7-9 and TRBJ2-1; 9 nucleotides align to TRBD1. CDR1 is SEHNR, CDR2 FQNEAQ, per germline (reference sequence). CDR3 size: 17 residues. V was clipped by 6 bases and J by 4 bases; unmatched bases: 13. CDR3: CASRNDGTGLIYNEQFF. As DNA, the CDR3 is TGTGCCAGCAGGAACGACGGGACAGGGTTGATTTACAATGAGCAGTTCTTC.

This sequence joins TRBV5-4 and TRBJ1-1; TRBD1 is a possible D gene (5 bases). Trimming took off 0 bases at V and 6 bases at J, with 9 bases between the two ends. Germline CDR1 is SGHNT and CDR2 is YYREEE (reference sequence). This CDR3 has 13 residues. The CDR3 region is CASSLGRAAEAFF. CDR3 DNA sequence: TGTGCCAGCAGCTTGGGCAGGGCAGCTGAAGCTTTCTTT.

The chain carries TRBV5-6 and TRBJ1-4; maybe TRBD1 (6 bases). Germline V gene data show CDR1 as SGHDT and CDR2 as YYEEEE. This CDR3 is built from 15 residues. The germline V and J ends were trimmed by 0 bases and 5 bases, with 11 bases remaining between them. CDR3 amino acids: CASSLDREPNEKLFF. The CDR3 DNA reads TGTGCCAGCAGCTTGGACAGGGAACCCAATGAAAAACTGTTTTTT.

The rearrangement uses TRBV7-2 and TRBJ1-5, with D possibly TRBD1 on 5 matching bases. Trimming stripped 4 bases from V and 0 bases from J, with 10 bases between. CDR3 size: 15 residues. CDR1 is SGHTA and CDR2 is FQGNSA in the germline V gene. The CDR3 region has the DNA TGTGCCAGCAGCTCCCGGGGGGGTAGCAATCAGCCCCAGCATTTT. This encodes CASSSRGGSNQPQHF.

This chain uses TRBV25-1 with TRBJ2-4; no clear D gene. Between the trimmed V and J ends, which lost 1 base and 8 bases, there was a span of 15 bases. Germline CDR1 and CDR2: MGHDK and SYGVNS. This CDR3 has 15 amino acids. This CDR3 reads CASSEFGKGQDIQYF. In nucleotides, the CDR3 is TGTGCCAGCAGTGAATTTGGAAAGGGCCAGGACATTCAGTACTTC.

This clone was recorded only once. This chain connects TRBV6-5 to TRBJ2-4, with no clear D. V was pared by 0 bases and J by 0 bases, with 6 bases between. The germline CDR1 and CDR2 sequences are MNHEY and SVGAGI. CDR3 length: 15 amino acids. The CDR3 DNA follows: TGTGCCAGCAGTTACTCAGCGCTAGCCAAAAACATTCAGTACTTC. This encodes CASSYSALAKNIQYF.

The DNA for the CDR3 is TGTGCCAGCAGTTTTGGTTGGAACACTGAAGCTTTCTTT. Translating gives CASSFGWNTEAFF. The genes are TRBV27 and TRBJ1-1; no definite D call. Trimming took off 3 bases at V and 1 base at J, with 6 bases between the two ends. CDR3 length: 13 residues. Germline CDR1 MNHEY, CDR2 SMNVEV (reference sequence).

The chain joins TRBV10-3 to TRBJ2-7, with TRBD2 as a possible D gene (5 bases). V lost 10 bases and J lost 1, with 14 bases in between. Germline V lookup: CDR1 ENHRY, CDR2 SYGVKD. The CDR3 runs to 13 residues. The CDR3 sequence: CASGSGGSYEQYF. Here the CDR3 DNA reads TGTGCCAGCGGGTCCGGCGGGTCCTACGAGCAGTACTTC.

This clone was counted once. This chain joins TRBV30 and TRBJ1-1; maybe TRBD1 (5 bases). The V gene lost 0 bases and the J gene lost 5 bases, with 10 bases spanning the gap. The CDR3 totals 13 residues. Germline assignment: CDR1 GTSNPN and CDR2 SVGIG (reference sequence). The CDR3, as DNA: TGTGCCTGGAGTGTAGGGGTAGGGACTGAAGCTTTCTTT. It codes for CAWSVGVGTEAFF.

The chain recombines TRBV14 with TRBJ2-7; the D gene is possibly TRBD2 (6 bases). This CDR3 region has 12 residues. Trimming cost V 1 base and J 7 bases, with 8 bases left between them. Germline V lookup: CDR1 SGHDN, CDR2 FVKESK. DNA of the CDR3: TGTGCCAGCAGCCAAGGGGCGGGAGAGCAGTACTTC. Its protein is CASSQGAGEQYF.